What follows describes a single TCR beta chain. Its antigen remains unknown. These data originate in a study of cytomegalovirus exposure and HLA in healthy donors. Study-level results: Presence/absence analyses took donor sequencing depth as roughly uniform. A classifier reportedly called cytomegalovirus status with high sensitivity and specificity. Later on, a genetic analysis was performed. It linked a missense variant in DCLRE1C with V- and J-gene trimming of TCR beta.

Germline CDR1 LNHDA, CDR2 SQIVND (reference sequence). The CDR3 consists of 13 residues. The V end lost 5 bases, the J end lost 9 bases, and 14 bases lay between the germline ends. Both 60 Vbeta primers and 13 Jbeta primers went into the PCR. Sequencing was performed with immunoSEQ multiplex PCR; in TCRdb, only in-frame clones are kept and a portion is missing. Listed are 140,000 to 150,000 clones; around 1.5% falls within the top ten. The specimen was PBMCs. The clonotype was recovered from a woman aged 50 to 60 in good health and CMV-seronegative. V usage is TRBV19 and J usage is TRBJ2-1, with D maybe TRBD1 (6 bases). CDR3 DNA sequence: TGTGCCAGTAGTTTCAACGGACAGTCTGAGCAGTTCTTC. The encoded protein is CASSFNGQSEQFF.